The 17 T cell receptor beta chains given below trace back to one sample, sequenced in a study of blood T cell repertoires in COVID-19. Sequencing used immunoSEQ multiplex PCR; TCRdb keeps in-frame clones, though not all of them. This table holds a few hundred thousand clones, about 83% found once. The specimen was peripheral blood. The source of these receptors is a man aged 45 to 65 with active or convalescent COVID-19.

V gene TRBV9 combines with J gene TRBJ2-7; 14 nucleotides agree with TRBD2. The ends lost 0 bases at V and 5 bases at J; junction bases unmatched: 10. The germline gives CDR1 SGDLS, CDR2 YYNGEE. CDR3 length equals 18 residues. CDR3 DNA: TGTGCCAGCAGCGTAGGCCCCGGGACTAGCGGGAGTGTGGACGAGCAGTACTTC. This encodes CASSVGPGTSGSVDEQYF.

The chain combines TRBV6-5 with TRBJ1-2; the match to TRBD1 covers 7 bases. Trimming at V came to 6 bases and at J to 4 bases, leaving 8 bases not matched to a gene. Germline V gene sequence: CDR1 MNHEY, CDR2 SVGAGI. CDR3 length: 14 amino acids. CDR3 in amino acids: CASSNRGGGYGYTF. DNA for the CDR3: TGTGCCAGCAGCAACAGGGGCGGCGGCTATGGCTACACCTTC.

The chain carries TRBV4-1 and TRBJ2-3, with 7 bases matching TRBD2. V lost 5 bases, J lost 2 bases, and 16 bases stayed unmatched. The CDR3 is made up of 18 amino acids. In germline, CDR1 is MGHRA, CDR2 YSYEKL. The CDR3 spells CASSVGPVAGSSTDTQYF. DNA for the CDR3: TGCGCCAGCAGCGTAGGCCCCGTAGCGGGTTCCTCCACAGATACGCAGTATTTT.

This chain connects TRBV29-1 to TRBJ2-6, with 7 bases lining up with TRBD2. The CDR3 totals 14 residues. Germline V lookup: CDR1 SQVTM, CDR2 ANQGSEA. Unmatched junction bases numbered 4, after V lost 6 bases and J lost 2 bases. The CDR3 DNA reads TGCAGCGTGAACGGACTAGCTGGGGCCAACGTCCTGACTTTC. Amino acid sequence: CSVNGLAGANVLTF.

This rearrangement joins TRBV11-1 to TRBJ1-1; TRBD1 agrees at 9 bases. Looked up from germline, CDR1 is SGHAT and CDR2 is FQDESV (reference sequence). After removal of 5 bases from V and 7 bases from J, the junction contained 8 bases not matched to a gene. The CDR3 spans 14 residues. Here the CDR3 reads CASSGTGGWGEAFF. The CDR3 coding sequence is TGTGCCAGCAGCGGAACAGGGGGCTGGGGTGAAGCTTTCTTT.

The rearrangement uses TRBV18 and TRBJ2-3; perhaps TRBD1 as D (5 bases). Germline CDR1 KGHSH, CDR2 LQKENI. This CDR3 region has 15 residues. Trimming pared 2 bases from V and 2 bases from J, leaving 11 bases between. CDR3 in DNA: TGTGCCAGCTCACCATTAGGGGAAAACACAGATACGCAGTATTTT. Encoded protein: CASSPLGENTDTQYF.

This chain joins TRBV7-9 and TRBJ1-5, with a tentative D call TRBD1 (6 bases). Trimming removed 6 bases at V and 12 bases at J, with 15 bases between. Per germline, CDR1 SEHNR and CDR2 FQNEAQ (reference sequence). The CDR3 length is 12 residues. The CDR3 DNA reads TGTGCCAGCAGTACCGACAGGTTGGTCCAGCATTTT. As protein: CASSTDRLVQHF.

This clone showed up just once. The V and J genes are TRBV10-2 and TRBJ1-1, with D possibly matching TRBD1 (5 bases). Deletions cut 8 bases from V and 5 bases from J, with 9 bases between. CDR1 WSHSY and CDR2 SAAADI come from the germline V gene. The CDR3 contains 11 residues. DNA for the CDR3: TGCGCCAGCTCAGGGCTGACTGAAGCTTTCTTT. Amino acids: CASSGLTEAFF.

In this sample, this clone turned up a few times. A junction boundary mismatches the germline segment, possibly from a read error. V gene TRBV28 combines with J gene TRBJ1-5, with 7 bases matching TRBD1. Germline CDR1 MDHEN, CDR2 SYDVKM. This CDR3 contains 13 residues. As DNA, the CDR3 is TGTGCCAGCAGCGAACCGACAGGGAGCCCCCGGCATTTT. Protein sequence: CASSEPTGSPRHF. Complete variable domain (other parts from reference TRBV28 and TRBJ1-5): DVKVTQSSRYLVKRTGEKVFLECVQDMDHENMFWYRQDPGLGLRLIYFSYDVKMKEKGDIPEGYSVSREKKERFSLILESASTNQTSMYLCASSEPTGSPRHFGDGTRLSIL.

The chain joins TRBV18 to TRBJ1-5; tentative D call: TRBD1 (5 bases). The V end lost 2 bases, the J end lost 2 bases, and 13 bases lay between the germline ends. The CDR3 covers 16 residues. Germline V gives CDR1 KGHSH, CDR2 LQKENI. CDR3 in amino acids: CASSPGAGQGNQPQHF. The DNA of the CDR3 is TGTGCCAGCTCACCAGGGGCAGGCCAGGGCAATCAGCCCCAGCATTTT.

J is TRBJ1-5 and V is TRBV7-8, with 7 bases matching TRBD1. The ends lost 4 bases at V and 4 bases at J; junction bases unmatched: 4. Germline V lookup: CDR1 SGHVS, CDR2 FQNEAQ. The CDR3 covers 14 residues. The CDR3 loop reads CASSWSGGNQPQHF. The CDR3 nucleotides read TGTGCCAGCAGCTGGTCAGGGGGGAATCAGCCCCAGCATTTT.

The V gene is TRBV7-9, the J gene TRBJ1-2; D ambiguous. Germline assignment: CDR1 SEHNR and CDR2 FQNEAQ (reference sequence). This CDR3 contains 14 residues. V shed 3 bases and J shed 4 bases, with 12 bases lying between them. CDR3 sequence (DNA): TGTGCCAGCAGCTTTCGCGCGGAGACCTATGGCTACACCTTC. This gives the protein CASSFRAETYGYTF.

V is TRBV24-1 and J is TRBJ1-5; no clear D gene. The germline V and J ends were trimmed by 0 bases and 9 bases, with 5 bases remaining between them. The V gene's germline CDR1 is KGHDR and CDR2 SFDVKD. The CDR3 runs to 12 residues. The CDR3 DNA follows: TGTGCCACCAGTGATTTGCCAGGGCCCCAGCATTTT. This translates into CATSDLPGPQHF.

V is TRBV7-9 and J is TRBJ1-2; 8 nucleotides align to TRBD1. The CDR3 is 14 residues long. Germline V lookup: CDR1 SEHNR, CDR2 FQNEAQ (reference sequence). The V segment lost 5 bases and the J segment 2 bases; nucleotides outside the gene matches: 4. CDR3 in amino acids: CASSAGQGNYGYTF. The CDR3 DNA sequence: TGTGCCAGCAGCGCAGGACAGGGAAACTATGGCTACACCTTC.

J is TRBJ1-4 and V is TRBV28; TRBD1 matches 10 bases. Germline-derived CDR1 and CDR2 are MDHEN and SYDVKM. The V and J ends lost 6 bases and 4 bases, in that order; junction bases with no gene match: 2. This CDR3 is 14 amino acids long. The CDR3 DNA reads TGTGCCAGCAGGGGACAGGGGAATAATGAAAAACTGTTTTTT. It translates to CASRGQGNNEKLFF.

This clone was observed many times. This CDR3 reads CASSRETEAFF. In DNA form, the CDR3 reads TGTGCCAGCAGCCGGGAAACTGAAGCTTTCTTT. The V call is TRBV13, the J call TRBJ1-1; D uncertain. The CDR3 is 11 residues long. Germline CDR1 PRHDT, CDR2 FYEKMQ (reference sequence). The germline V and J ends were trimmed by 5 bases and 5 bases, with 6 bases remaining between them. Complete variable domain (other parts from reference TRBV13 and TRBJ1-1): AAGVIQSPRHLIKEKRETATLKCYPIPRHDTVYWYQQGPGQDPQFLISFYEKMQSDKGSIPDRFSAQQFSDYHSELNMSSLELGDSALYFCASSRETEAFFGQGTRLTVV.

This sequence joins TRBV28 and TRBJ1-2; D gene unclear. Trimming took off 6 bases at V and 2 bases at J, with 22 bases between the two ends. This CDR3 comprises 17 residues. Germline CDR1 MDHEN, CDR2 SYDVKM. This CDR3 reads CASSLGIANSPNYGYTF. The CDR3 region has the DNA TGTGCCAGCAGCCTAGGGATAGCGAATAGTCCGAACTATGGCTACACCTTC.